The text below deals with one T cell receptor (beta chain). Its antigen is unknown. The input lacks base qualities; no much larger clone sits a single base away. According to the germline V gene, CDR1 reads ENHRY and CDR2 reads SYGVKD. V is cut back by 11 bases and J by 2 bases, with 15 bases in the junction unmatched. The CDR3 goes from the cysteine to the phenylalanine over 16 residues. Solely the CDR3 DNA is kept, with 48 bases framed from the first base. For sequencing of the TCRbeta CDR3 region, genomic DNA was extracted from the sorted cells. The immunoSEQ Assay was used for sequencing of TCRbeta CDR3 regions. TCRdb stores this immuneACCESS table with in-frame sequences only. Part of the clones is absent; in the studies checked, under half of the shortfall reflects unresolved V genes, and no reason is known for the rest. The sample table holds around 20,000 clones, of which about 90% were seen once. Around 49% of the sample goes to the ten largest clones.

These data come from a study of OX40 agonist ivuxolimab in advanced cancers. For the study in its entirety: Ivuxolimab was an agonistic, fully human IgG2 monoclonal antibody directed against OX40 (CD134), a costimulatory receptor. Peripheral TCRbeta sequencing was intended to test whether TCR sequence diversity was altered and clonal T-cell expansion was caused by ivuxolimab. Of the roughly 54 patients in dose escalation, 19 had hepatocellular carcinoma, about 15 had melanoma, 9 had renal cell carcinoma and 9 had head and neck cancer. Intravenous ivuxolimab was administered to patients every 2 weeks at six dose levels: 0.01, 0.1, 0.3, 1.5, 3 and 10 mg/kg. Three dose-escalation patients achieved partial responses, one with hepatocellular carcinoma and two with cutaneous melanoma. A male proportion of 75% to 85% and a mean age of around 60 years, ranging from roughly 23 to 90, were recorded for the dose-escalation cohort. The paper describes the monotherapy dose-escalation part (N of about 52 patients) of the phase I trial of ivuxolimab. Patients were allowed to have had prior anti-PD-1, anti-PD-L1 or anti-CTLA-4 therapy, and around 40% of the dose-escalation patients had previously received checkpoint inhibitors.

Patients with autoimmune disease history or receiving systemic immunosuppression were excluded from the trial. Peripheral blood for TCR sequencing was collected from all dose cohorts at baseline, on cycle 4 day 1, and on cycle 7 day 1. Samples came from an open-label, multicenter, first-in-human phase I dose-escalation trial of ivuxolimab. Adults with locally advanced or metastatic melanoma, renal cell carcinoma, hepatocellular carcinoma or head and neck squamous cell carcinoma were enrolled in the trial. Before TCR sequencing, CD4+ T cells and CD8+ T cells from peripheral blood were sorted into separate populations. Study-level results and caveats: In the 0.1-3.0 mg/kg groups, partial responders had among the lowest normalized peripheral clonal expansion, particularly in CD8+ T cells. Low levels of normalized T-cell clonal expansion were also seen in some patients who did not respond. On average, CD8+ T cells showed more expanded clones than CD4+ T cells after ivuxolimab. Clonal expansion of both CD4+ and CD8+ blood T cells was observed from baseline to week 6 at doses 0.1 to 3.0 mg/kg. The antigen specificity of the clonally expanded peripheral T cells was not determined.

This receptor chain uses TRBV10-3 and TRBJ2-3; the junction holds 8 bases that match TRBD2. This TCR was sampled from an adult with an advanced solid tumor such as melanoma, head and neck, liver or kidney cancer. The sample here was CD4+ or CD8+ T cells sorted from blood, taken in a trial of the OX40 agonist ivuxolimab. The nucleotide sequence is given as TGTGCCTCCAAGGGGGGCCTAGCGGGTAACACAGATACGCAGTATTTT. Translation gives CASKGGLAGNTDTQYF.